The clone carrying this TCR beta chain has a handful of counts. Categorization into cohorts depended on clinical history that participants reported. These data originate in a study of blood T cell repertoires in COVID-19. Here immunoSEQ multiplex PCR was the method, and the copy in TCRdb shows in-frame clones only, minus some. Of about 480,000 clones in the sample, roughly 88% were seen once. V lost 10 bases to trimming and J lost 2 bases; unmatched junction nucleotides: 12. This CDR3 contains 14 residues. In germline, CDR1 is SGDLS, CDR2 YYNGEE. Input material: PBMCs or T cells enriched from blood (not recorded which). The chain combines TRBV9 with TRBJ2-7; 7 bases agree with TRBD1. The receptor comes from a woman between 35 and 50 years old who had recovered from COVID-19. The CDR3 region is CAGCRDRDAYEQYF. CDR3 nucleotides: TGTGCCGGATGCCGGGACAGAGACGCCTACGAGCAGTACTTC. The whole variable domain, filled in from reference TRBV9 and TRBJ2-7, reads DSGVTQTPKHLITATGQRVTLRCSPRSGDLSVYWYQQSLDQGLQFLIQYYNGEERAKGNILERFSAQQFPDLHSELNLSSLELGDSALYFCAGCRDRDAYEQYFGPGTRLTVT.